The 11 T cell receptor beta chains reported below all come from one sample, sequenced in a study of immune cell composition in non-small cell lung cancer. The data were produced by immunoSEQ multiplex PCR, yet TCRdb's version contains in-frame clones alone and is incomplete. The data show about 3,400 clones, around 84% seen once. Normal lung sampling was at least 3 cm from the tumour, as distant as possible. Specimen: non-adjacent lung tissue. The receptors were gathered from a human donor with non-small cell lung cancer.

V and J are TRBV5-8 and TRBJ2-1, with D tentatively TRBD1 (6 bases). CDR3 length: 14 amino acids. Looked up from germline, CDR1 is SGHTS and CDR2 is YDEGEE. V was clipped by 4 bases and J by 8 bases, with 16 bases between them. CDR3 nucleotides: TGTGCCAGCAGCACGGGACAAAGGTGGGATGAGCAGTTCTTC. Its protein product is CASSTGQRWDEQFF.

The CDR3 region is CASLLERSYNEQFF. CDR3 coding DNA: TGTGCCAGCCTACTAGAAAGGTCCTACAATGAGCAGTTCTTC. The chain combines TRBV6-1 with TRBJ2-1; a possible D gene is TRBD2 (5 bases). V was trimmed by 8 bases and J by 1 base, leaving 12 bases between them. The germline V gene has CDR1 MNHNS and CDR2 SASEGT. This CDR3 has 14 amino acids.

This chain joins TRBV30 and TRBJ2-3, with D possibly matching TRBD2 (5 bases). The CDR3 loop spans 12 amino acids. Trimming pared 5 bases from V and 4 bases from J, leaving 10 bases between. Germline values: CDR1 GTSNPN, CDR2 SVGIG (reference sequence). The CDR3 DNA is TGTGCCTGGGATTTGAGGGCAGATACGCAGTATTTT. It codes for CAWDLRADTQYF.

This clone has just a few counts. The V and J genes are TRBV4-2 and TRBJ1-4; D perhaps matches TRBD1 (5 bases). The CDR3 sequence is 14 residues long. Trimming shortened V by 4 bases and J by 8 bases, and 14 bases separated the two germline ends. Per germline, CDR1 LGHNA and CDR2 YNFKEQ. This CDR3 reads CASSRWTFTEKLFF. For the CDR3, the DNA is TGTGCCAGCAGCCGATGGACATTTACGGAAAAACTGTTTTTT.

Here the CDR3 DNA reads TGCGCCAGCGGAGGGGGCACGACAGATACGCAGTATTTT. Amino acids: CASGGGTTDTQYF. The chain employs TRBV5-1 and TRBJ2-3, with D perhaps matching TRBD1 (7 bases). V was cut by 7 bases and J by 3 bases, with 12 bases left in between. Germline assignment: CDR1 SGHRS and CDR2 YFSETQ. The CDR3 length is 13 residues.

The V gene is TRBV28, the J gene TRBJ2-1; 9 bases agree with TRBD2. Looked up from germline, CDR1 is MDHEN and CDR2 is SYDVKM. This CDR3 has 16 amino acids. V lost 5 bases, J lost 4 bases, and 9 bases stayed unmatched. The CDR3 loop is CASSTILAGYYNEQFF. DNA of the CDR3: TGTGCCAGCAGTACCATCCTAGCGGGATATTACAATGAGCAGTTCTTC.

The V gene is TRBV30, the J gene TRBJ1-3; D may be TRBD1 (6 bases). Between the trimmed V and J ends, which lost 1 base and 9 bases, there was a span of 13 bases. The CDR3 has 13 residues. From germline, CDR1 is GTSNPN and CDR2 SVGIG (reference sequence). CDR3 amino acids: CAWSGPGQGTIYF. CDR3 DNA sequence: TGTGCCTGGAGTGGGCCGGGACAAGGCACCATATATTTT.

The gene calls are TRBV10-3 and TRBJ1-5; D gene uncertain. V lost 0 bases and J 7 bases, leaving 4 bases between the germline ends. Germline V gene sequence: CDR1 ENHRY, CDR2 SYGVKD. The CDR3 is made up of 12 amino acids. The chain's CDR3 is CAISESEQPQHF. CDR3 nucleotides: TGTGCCATCAGTGAGTCTGAGCAGCCCCAGCATTTT.

The genes are TRBV2 and TRBJ2-2; 7 bases fit TRBD1. The CDR3 sequence is 15 residues long. V was pared by 4 bases and J by 1 base, with 3 bases of the junction left unmatched. Looked up from germline, CDR1 is SNHLY and CDR2 is FYNNEI. The CDR3 sequence: CASSATGMNTGELFF. The DNA of the CDR3 is TGTGCCAGCAGTGCGACAGGGATGAACACCGGGGAGCTGTTTTTT.

This clone is a singleton in its sample. The V and J genes are TRBV6-6 and TRBJ1-5; D may be TRBD1 (6 bases). Trimming shortened V by 6 bases and J by 5 bases, and 14 bases separated the two germline ends. CDR1 MNHNY and CDR2 SVGAGI come from the germline V gene (reference sequence). CDR3 length: 14 residues. The CDR3 is CASSSTGLDQPQHF. The CDR3 DNA reads TGTGCCAGCAGCTCTACAGGGTTGGATCAGCCCCAGCATTTT.

CDR3 bases: TGCGCCAGCAGCCTTGGACAAGAATCAAGGAACACTGAAGCTTTCTTT. The encoded protein is CASSLGQESRNTEAFF. The V gene is TRBV5-1, the J gene TRBJ1-1; possibly TRBD1 for D (5 bases). Trimming took off 4 bases at V and 1 base at J, with 17 bases between the two ends. The CDR3 runs to 16 residues. Germline V gene lookup returns CDR1 SGHRS and CDR2 YFSETQ.